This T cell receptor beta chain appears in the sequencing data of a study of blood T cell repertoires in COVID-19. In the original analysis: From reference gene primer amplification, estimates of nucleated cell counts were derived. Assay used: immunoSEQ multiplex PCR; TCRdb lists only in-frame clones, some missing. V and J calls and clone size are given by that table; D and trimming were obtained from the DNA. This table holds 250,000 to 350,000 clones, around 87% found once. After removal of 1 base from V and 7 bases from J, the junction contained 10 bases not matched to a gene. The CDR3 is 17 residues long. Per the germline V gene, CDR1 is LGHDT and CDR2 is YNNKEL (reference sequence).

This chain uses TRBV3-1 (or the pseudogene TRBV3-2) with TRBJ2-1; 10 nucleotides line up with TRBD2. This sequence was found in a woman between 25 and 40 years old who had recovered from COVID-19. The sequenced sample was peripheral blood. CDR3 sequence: CASSQGWSSGGPNEQFF. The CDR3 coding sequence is TGTGCCAGCAGCCAAGGGTGGTCTAGCGGGGGCCCGAATGAGCAGTTCTTC.